These 32 T cell receptor beta chains came from one sample sequenced in a study of cytotoxic CD8 clonotypes in ibrutinib-treated CLL. Clones were sequenced by immunoSEQ multiplex PCR, and TCRdb holds only the in-frame ones, with some missing. The sample comprises 250,000 to 350,000 clones, roughly three quarters of which are singletons, and around 5.3% rests with the top ten. The sample was PBMCs, taken at disease progression, from a patient treated with ibrutinib. All receptors come from a human donor with chronic lymphocytic leukemia.

This clone was recorded only once. V and J are TRBV5-1 and TRBJ2-6, with D perhaps TRBD1 (5 bases). This CDR3 comprises 17 residues. V shed 1 base and J shed 0 bases, with 11 bases lying between them. Germline assignment: CDR1 SGHRS and CDR2 YFSETQ. This CDR3 is CASSLFVQGSGANVLTF. The CDR3 nucleotides read TGCGCCAGCAGCTTGTTCGTTCAGGGCTCTGGGGCCAACGTCCTGACTTTC.

J is TRBJ2-1 and V is TRBV9, with 7 bases fitting TRBD2. Germline V gene sequence: CDR1 SGDLS, CDR2 YYNGEE. This CDR3 is built from 16 residues. With V trimmed by 3 bases and J by 4 bases, 10 bases remained unmatched. In DNA, the CDR3 is TGTGCCAGCAGCGCCCCCAGAGGCGGGGGATACAATGAGCAGTTCTTC. It specifies CASSAPRGGGYNEQFF.

This rearrangement joins TRBV5-1 to TRBJ2-1, with 8 bases identical to TRBD1. The V segment lost 4 bases and the J segment 0 bases; nucleotides outside the gene matches: 15. The CDR3 loop spans 19 amino acids. The germline V gene encodes CDR1 SGHRS and CDR2 YFSETQ. This CDR3 is CASSPTDRARLSSYNEQFF. In DNA form, the CDR3 reads TGCGCCAGCAGCCCCACGGACAGGGCCAGATTAAGCTCCTACAATGAGCAGTTCTTC.

This clone was seen a handful of times. V and J are TRBV15 and TRBJ2-3; 9 bases agree with TRBD1. V lost 9 bases and J lost 1; bases outside the gene matches: 2. Looked up from germline, CDR1 is LNHNV and CDR2 is YYDKDF (reference sequence). This CDR3 comprises 13 residues. CDR3 nucleotides: TGTGCCACGAGGACAGGGGGCACAGATACGCAGTATTTT. Translation gives CATRTGGTDTQYF. Using reference TRBV15 and TRBJ2-3 for the parts outside the CDR3, the full variable domain is DAMVIQNPRYQVTQFGKPVTLSCSQTLNHNVMYWYQQKSSQAPKLLFHYYDKDFNNEADTPDNFQSRRPNTSFCFLDIRSPGLGDTAMYLCATRTGGTDTQYFGPGTRLTVL.

This chain joins TRBV19 and TRBJ2-5; a possible D gene is TRBD2 (5 bases). The CDR3 is 14 amino acids. Trimming took off 2 bases at V and 3 bases at J, with 10 bases between the two ends. The germline gives CDR1 LNHDA, CDR2 SQIVND (reference sequence). CDR3 nucleotides: TGTGCCAGTAGTATACTCGGGCGGGAAGAGACCCAGTACTTC. It specifies CASSILGREETQYF.

The chain employs TRBV7-9 and TRBJ2-5, with 8 bases matching TRBD1. CDR3 length equals 14 residues. V trimming: 5 bases; J trimming: 4 bases; junction bases outside the gene matches: 6. The germline gives CDR1 SEHNR, CDR2 FQNEAQ (reference sequence). The CDR3 loop is CASSPRGQGETQYF. CDR3 coding DNA: TGTGCCAGCAGCCCCAGGGGGCAGGGAGAGACCCAGTACTTC.

The chain has TRBV15 and TRBJ1-2, with TRBD1 identical over 7 bases. This CDR3 contains 15 residues. The germline gives CDR1 LNHNV, CDR2 YYDKDF (reference sequence). With 5 bases clipped from V and 3 bases from J, the junction kept 9 bases outside the gene matches. As DNA, the CDR3 is TGTGCCACCAGCTGGGGGACAGCCCAACACTATGGCTACACCTTC. Amino acid sequence: CATSWGTAQHYGYTF.

This sequence joins TRBV28 and TRBJ2-3; TRBD1 matches 9 bases. The CDR3 is 15 amino acids. The trim removed 7 bases at V and 6 bases at J, leaving 11 bases unmatched. Germline-derived CDR1 and CDR2 are MDHEN and SYDVKM. CDR3 sequence reads: CASNEAGTGTDTQYF. The CDR3 DNA is TGTGCCAGCAACGAGGCCGGGACAGGGACGGATACGCAGTATTTT.

This clone was seen more than once but under ten times. The chain's CDR3 is CASSPPSGNYNEQFF. CDR3 bases: TGTGCCAGCAGCCCGCCTAGCGGGAATTACAATGAGCAGTTCTTC. This chain uses TRBV11-2 with TRBJ2-1, with 9 bases that match TRBD2. Germline trimming cut 5 bases from V and 4 bases from J; bases unmatched to any gene: 6. The CDR3 runs to 15 residues. The germline V gene encodes CDR1 SGHAT and CDR2 FQNNGV. The whole variable domain, filled in from reference TRBV11-2 and TRBJ2-1, reads EAGVAQSPRYKIIEKRQSVAFWCNPISGHATLYWYQQILGQGPKLLIQFQNNGVVDDSQLPKDRFSAERLKGVDSTLKIQPAKLEDSAVYLCASSPPSGNYNEQFFGPGTRLTVL.

The gene calls are TRBV7-6 and TRBJ2-4, with D unresolved. Deletions cut 8 bases from V and 0 bases from J, with 17 bases between. In germline, CDR1 is SGHVS, CDR2 FNYEAQ. The CDR3 length is 16 residues. Here the CDR3 reads CASSPLPHLAKNIQYF. The CDR3 DNA follows: TGTGCCAGCTCCCCTCTTCCCCATCTAGCCAAAAACATTCAGTACTTC.

This clone was counted a few times. The chain carries TRBV6-1 and TRBJ1-2; the D is unclear. The CDR3 spans 13 residues. Germline loops: CDR1 MNHNS, CDR2 SASEGT. V was shortened by 4 bases and J by 3 bases, with 9 bases between the two germline ends. The CDR3 spells CASSGKEYYGYTF. The CDR3 bases are TGTGCCAGCAGTGGTAAAGAGTACTATGGCTACACCTTC.

This chain uses TRBV29-1 with TRBJ1-1; unclear D gene. The ends were cut back, 3 bases at V and 2 bases at J, with 13 bases in the middle. CDR3 length: 14 amino acids. Germline V gene lookup returns CDR1 SQVTM and CDR2 ANQGSEA. The CDR3 loop reads CSVDLGPLNTEAFF. The CDR3 DNA reads as TGCAGCGTTGATTTGGGTCCTCTAAACACTGAAGCTTTCTTT.

The gene calls are TRBV29-1 and TRBJ2-5; TRBD1 aligns across 7 bases. Trimming removed 0 bases from V and 2 bases from J; junction bases left unmatched: 12. Germline CDR1 reads SQVTM; CDR2 reads ANQGSEA. The CDR3 spans 17 residues. CDR3 loop: CSVEEDARQGLQETQYF. As DNA, the CDR3 is TGCAGCGTTGAAGAAGATGCTCGACAGGGTTTGCAAGAGACCCAGTACTTC. Based on the CDR3 plus reference TRBV29-1 and TRBJ2-5, the full variable domain is SAVISQKPSRDICQRGTSLTIQCQVDSQVTMMFWYRQQPGQSLTLIATANQGSEATYESGFVIDKFPISRPNLTFSTLTVSNMSPEDSSIYLCSVEEDARQGLQETQYFGPGTRLLVL.

The CDR3 DNA is TGTGCTAGTGCCGCCTACGGGCAGAACACAGATACGCAGTATTTT. Amino acids: CASAAYGQNTDTQYF. This rearrangement joins TRBV12-5 to TRBJ2-3; no clear D. Trimming cost V 7 bases and J 2 bases, with 16 bases left between them. CDR1 and CDR2 (germline): LGHNT, FRNRAP. CDR3 length: 15 amino acids.

The chain joins TRBV19 to TRBJ2-7; tentative D call: TRBD2 (6 bases). From germline, CDR1 is LNHDA and CDR2 SQIVND (reference sequence). The CDR3 totals 14 residues. Trimming shortened V by 5 bases and J by 7 bases, and 18 bases separated the two germline ends. The CDR3 coding sequence is TGTGCCAGTAGTGCGGGACGGCGCCTGGTGGAGCAGTACTTC. Translated, it gives CASSAGRRLVEQYF.

In its sample, this clone was seen once. The genes are TRBV29-1 and TRBJ2-2; weak D call: TRBD2 (6 bases). The CDR3 consists of 15 residues. Germline loops: CDR1 SQVTM, CDR2 ANQGSEA. V gave up 4 bases and J gave up 3 bases, with 15 bases separating them. CDR3 in amino acids: CSVALEGTDTGELFF. CDR3 DNA sequence: TGCAGCGTTGCTTTGGAGGGGACGGACACCGGGGAGCTGTTTTTT.

The V gene is TRBV7-2, the J gene TRBJ2-3; no clear D gene. The germline V and J ends were trimmed by 3 bases and 6 bases, with 19 bases remaining between them. Germline V CDR1 and CDR2: SGHTA, FQGNSA. The CDR3 has 16 amino acids. The CDR3 here is CASSFSGFRSTDTQYF. CDR3 in DNA: TGTGCCAGCAGCTTTAGTGGATTCAGGAGTACGGATACGCAGTATTTT. Filled out from reference TRBV7-2 and TRBJ2-3, the complete variable domain reads GAGVSQSPSNKVTEKGKDVELRCDPISGHTALYWYRQSLGQGLEFLIYFQGNSAPDKSGLPSDRFSAERTGGSVSTLTIQRTQQEDSAVYLCASSFSGFRSTDTQYFGPGTRLTVL.

The rearrangement links TRBV5-5 to TRBJ2-1; D call uncertain. The CDR3 spans 16 residues. Germline assignment: CDR1 SGHKS and CDR2 YYEKEE (reference sequence). V dropped 3 bases and J dropped 1 base, with 14 bases sitting between them. The CDR3, as DNA: TGTGCCAGCAGCTCGCGACGGGTCCTATCCTACAATGAGCAGTTCTTC. This sequence encodes CASSSRRVLSYNEQFF.

The rearrangement uses TRBV19 and TRBJ2-2; no clear D. The CDR3 spans 13 residues. Germline CDR1 reads LNHDA; CDR2 reads SQIVND (reference sequence). V dropped 3 bases and J dropped 4 bases, with 6 bases sitting between them. The CDR3 DNA reads TGTGCCAGTAGTATTTGGGGCACCGGGGAGCTGTTTTTT. Protein sequence: CASSIWGTGELFF. Combining the CDR3 with reference TRBV19 and TRBJ2-2 gives the whole variable domain DGGITQSPKYLFRKEGQNVTLSCEQNLNHDAMYWYRQDPGQGLRLIYYSQIVNDFQKGDIAEGYSVSREKKESFPLTVTSAQKNPTAFYLCASSIWGTGELFFGEGSRLTVL.

The chain employs TRBV21-1 and TRBJ2-7; the table assigns TRBD2, which was not confirmed against the DNA. TRBV21-1 is annotated as a pseudogene. The CDR3 runs to 15 residues. The CDR3 nucleotides are TGTGCCAGCAGCACAGGACTAGCGTGTACCTACGAGCAGTACTTC. Its protein product is CASSTGLACTYEQYF.

V and J are TRBV10-3 and TRBJ2-5; D gene uncertain. The CDR3 runs 16 residues. V lost 4 bases to trimming and J lost 1 base, with 16 bases between them. The germline V gene encodes CDR1 ENHRY and CDR2 SYGVKD. This CDR3 is CAISGTVGGAQETQYF. CDR3 bases: TGTGCCATCAGTGGTACGGTTGGCGGTGCCCAAGAGACCCAGTACTTC.

This rearrangement joins TRBV19 to TRBJ1-1; D is uncertain. Germline values: CDR1 LNHDA, CDR2 SQIVND (reference sequence). V lost 8 bases, J lost 5 bases, and 9 bases lay in between. CDR3 length: 11 residues. The CDR3 DNA follows: TGTGCCAGTCGTAGCATGACTGAAGCTTTCTTT. Its protein product is CASRSMTEAFF.

The rearrangement links TRBV4-1 to TRBJ1-6; TRBD1 agrees at 10 bases. Losses at the gene ends were 1 base for V and 9 bases for J; bases not matched to a gene: 6. In germline, CDR1 is MGHRA, CDR2 YSYEKL. CDR3 size: 16 residues. DNA for the CDR3: TGCGCCAGCAGCCAAGCAAGGACAGGGGGTCGTTCACCCCTCCACTTT. Encoded protein: CASSQARTGGRSPLHF.

This clone has only a few counts. The chain links TRBV12-5 to TRBJ1-6; D unclear. The CDR3 contains 14 residues. V was shortened by 1 base and J by 7 bases, with 8 bases between the two germline ends. Germline V CDR1 and CDR2: LGHNT, FRNRAP. The CDR3 DNA follows: TGTGCTAGTGGTTTGGAGGAGAAGAATTCACCCCTCCACTTT. Encoded protein: CASGLEEKNSPLHF.

This clone appeared many times. The chain's CDR3 is CASSQVGGAGTGELFF. The CDR3 DNA follows: TGCGCCAGCAGCCAAGTTGGGGGCGCGGGCACCGGGGAGCTGTTTTTT. This chain uses TRBV4-1 with TRBJ2-2; the D gene is possibly TRBD1 (6 bases). The germline V gene encodes CDR1 MGHRA and CDR2 YSYEKL. The CDR3 covers 16 residues. Trimming pared 1 base from V and 4 bases from J, leaving 13 bases between.

The chain has TRBV5-5 and TRBJ1-1, with D possibly being TRBD1 (6 bases). The V end lost 4 bases, the J end lost 8 bases, and 12 bases lay between the germline ends. This CDR3 has 12 residues. The germline gives CDR1 SGHKS, CDR2 YYEKEE (reference sequence). CDR3 coding DNA: TGTGCCAGCAGCCCCCGGGGGCTCGAAGCTTTCTTT. As protein: CASSPRGLEAFF.

The genes are TRBV29-1 and TRBJ1-2, with D possibly matching TRBD1 (6 bases). The CDR3 has 15 amino acids. The V end was cut by 4 bases, the J end by 1 base, with 16 bases between. Germline V gene lookup returns CDR1 SQVTM and CDR2 ANQGSEA. DNA of the CDR3: TGCAGCGTTGCCCCCGGGGGACAAGATAACTATGGCTACACCTTC. This translates into CSVAPGGQDNYGYTF.

This clone was observed a handful of times. The J gene is TRBJ1-3, the V gene TRBV6-5; D ambiguous. This CDR3 has 12 residues. V lost 2 bases and J lost 2, with 1 base in between. CDR1 is MNHEY, CDR2 SVGAGI, per germline. In DNA form, the CDR3 reads TGTGCCAGCAGTTACGCTGGAAACACCATATATTTT. It encodes CASSYAGNTIYF.

V and J are TRBV7-6 and TRBJ2-7, with 7 positions matching TRBD1. The ends lost 5 bases at V and 0 bases at J; junction bases unmatched: 10. The germline gives CDR1 SGHVS, CDR2 FNYEAQ. The CDR3 extends over 16 amino acids. The CDR3 DNA reads TGTGCCAGCAGCCCAGAACAGGGGCGCTTCTCCTACGAGCAGTACTTC. Protein product: CASSPEQGRFSYEQYF. Variable domain in full (rest from reference TRBV7-6 and TRBJ2-7): GAGVSQSPRYKVTKRGQDVALRCDPISGHVSLYWYRQALGQGPEFLTYFNYEAQQDKSGLPNDRFSAERPEGSISTLTIQRTEQRDSAMYRCASSPEQGRFSYEQYFGPGTRLTVT.

This rearrangement joins TRBV9 to TRBJ2-7; 7 nucleotides match TRBD2. CDR1 SGDLS and CDR2 YYNGEE come from the germline V gene. V gave up 10 bases and J gave up 4 bases; unmatched junction bases: 26. The CDR3 runs 18 residues. The CDR3 region is CALFIGPGREFVLYEQYF. The CDR3 DNA follows: TGTGCCCTATTCATTGGGCCAGGGAGGGAATTTGTCCTGTACGAGCAGTACTTC.

The CDR3 nucleotides read TGCGCCAGCAGCCAAGTCCGGGTCGGCGGGGAGCTGTTTTTT. Its protein is CASSQVRVGGELFF. The chain is built from TRBV4-1 and TRBJ2-2; D call uncertain. V shed 1 base and J shed 7 bases, with 10 bases lying between them. Germline CDR1 and CDR2: MGHRA and YSYEKL. The CDR3 covers 14 residues.

This clone has just a few counts. V is TRBV4-1 and J is TRBJ2-2; D is ambiguous. This CDR3 comprises 13 residues. Germline CDR1 is MGHRA and CDR2 is YSYEKL. Trimming pared 0 bases from V and 4 bases from J, leaving 3 bases between. The CDR3 reads CASSQEVTGELFF. The DNA for the CDR3 is TGCGCCAGCAGCCAAGAGGTCACCGGGGAGCTGTTTTTT.